The 15 T cell receptor beta chains listed next were all sequenced from one sample in a study of identical twins. TCRdb reprocessed the 5' RACE reads with MiXCR, giving one entry per CDR3 protein. The sample consists of about 460,000 distinct CDR3 sequences, 14% of them appearing once. These data were also reused for a study on yellow fever vaccine responses in identical twins.

The sequencing input was CD4+ T cells sorted from blood. The receptors come from a woman younger than 35 in good health.

This chain joins TRBV12-3 or TRBV12-4 and TRBJ2-1, with 10 nucleotides matching TRBD1. There are 15 residues in the CDR3. Germline trimming cut 6 bases from V and 10 bases from J; bases unmatched to any gene: 12. CDR3: CASSPPGQGKDEQFF. DNA for the CDR3: TGTGCCAGCAGCCCCCCGGGACAGGGGAAGGACGAGCAGTTCTTC.

The chain links TRBV7-9 to TRBJ1-1; a possible D gene is TRBD1 (5 bases). The CDR3 is made up of 14 amino acids. V lost 4 bases to trimming and J lost 0 bases, with 9 bases between them. Germline assignment: CDR1 SEHNR and CDR2 FQNEAQ (reference sequence). The CDR3 nucleotides read TGTGCCAGCAGCTCACAGACAGTGAACACTGAAGCTTTCTTT. Amino acids: CASSSQTVNTEAFF.

This clonotype has more than one count but fewer than ten. The chain carries TRBV6-6 and TRBJ2-1; D perhaps matches TRBD2 (6 bases). This CDR3 contains 13 residues. V was cut by 8 bases and J by 4 bases, with 12 bases left in between. In germline, CDR1 is MNHNY, CDR2 SVGAGI (reference sequence). DNA for the CDR3: TGTGCCAGCCGGGACTCAGCTTACAATGAGCAGTTCTTC. Translated: CASRDSAYNEQFF.

This clonotype has ten or more counts. The rearrangement uses TRBV29-1 and TRBJ2-2; no reliable D call. This CDR3 is 11 amino acids long. In germline, CDR1 is SQVTM, CDR2 ANQGSEA. The V end lost 7 bases, the J end lost 1 base, and 4 bases lay between the germline ends. The CDR3, as DNA: TGCAGCGCTAGGAACACCGGGGAGCTGTTTTTT. Its translation: CSARNTGELFF.

The sample holds a few counts of this clonotype. The chain combines TRBV20-1 with TRBJ2-7; 7 nucleotides match TRBD1. V gave up 1 base and J gave up 4 bases; unmatched junction bases: 7. CDR1 and CDR2 (germline): DFQATT, SNEGSKA (reference sequence). The CDR3 length is 14 residues. This CDR3 reads CSARAPQGWYEQYF. The DNA of the CDR3 is TGCAGTGCTAGAGCGCCACAGGGGTGGTACGAGCAGTACTTC.

This clonotype occurred a few times. V usage is TRBV20-1 and J usage is TRBJ2-3; no definite D call. CDR3 length: 11 amino acids. V shed 0 bases and J shed 10 bases, with 8 bases lying between them. CDR1 DFQATT and CDR2 SNEGSKA come from the germline V gene (reference sequence). In nucleotides, the CDR3 is TGCAGTGCTAGAGATAGGGTTGCGCAGTATTTT. Its translation: CSARDRVAQYF.

The V call is TRBV28, the J call TRBJ2-7; 8 nucleotides agree with TRBD1. V shed 5 bases and J 3 bases; nucleotides not matched to a gene: 9. Germline V CDR1 and CDR2: MDHEN, SYDVKM. CDR3 length: 15 residues. The CDR3 DNA follows: TGTGCCAGCAGTCAGACAGGGGCGCGGGACTACGAGCAGTACTTC. This translates into CASSQTGARDYEQYF.

V and J are TRBV4-3 and TRBJ2-2; 12 nucleotides align to TRBD2. V lost 0 bases to trimming and J lost 0 bases; unmatched junction nucleotides: 8. The germline CDR1 and CDR2 sequences are LGHNA and YSLEER. The CDR3 consists of 20 residues. Here the CDR3 reads CASSQDSLAGGIANTGELFF. CDR3 sequence (DNA): TGCGCCAGCAGCCAAGATAGCCTAGCGGGAGGGATCGCGAACACCGGGGAGCTGTTTTTT.

This sequence joins TRBV5-1 and TRBJ2-7; D gene uncertain. In germline, CDR1 is SGHRS, CDR2 YFSETQ. There are 15 residues in the CDR3. The V gene lost 0 bases and the J gene lost 3 bases, with 13 bases spanning the gap. The CDR3 DNA sequence: TGCGCCAGCAGCTTGGTGGGAAGCACGTACTACGAGCAGTACTTC. This encodes CASSLVGSTYYEQYF.

This clonotype was observed many times. The chain has TRBV20-1 and TRBJ2-2; D tentatively reads TRBD1 or TRBD2 (5 bases each). V was shortened by 2 bases and J by 2 bases, with 9 bases between the two germline ends. Per germline, CDR1 DFQATT and CDR2 SNEGSKA (reference sequence). CDR3 length: 14 amino acids. As DNA, the CDR3 is TGCAGTGCTAGACGGGACGGTAACACCGGGGAGCTGTTTTTT. It yields the protein CSARRDGNTGELFF.

This clonotype occurred a few times. The J gene is TRBJ2-6, the V gene TRBV29-1; D is possibly TRBD2 (6 bases). The CDR3 extends over 17 amino acids. The ends were cut back, 4 bases at V and 0 bases at J, with 16 bases in the middle. Germline lookup yields CDR1 SQVTM and CDR2 ANQGSEA. The CDR3, as DNA: TGCAGCGTTGCCCCCGGCGGGGCCGCCTCTGGGGCCAACGTCCTGACTTTC. This gives the protein CSVAPGGAASGANVLTF.

This chain uses TRBV12-3 or TRBV12-4 with TRBJ1-1; D unresolved. V shed 6 bases and J shed 8 bases, with 7 bases lying between them. The CDR3 spans 10 residues. In DNA form, the CDR3 reads TGTGCCAGCAGATCCTTCGAAGCTTTCTTT. Its protein product is CASRSFEAFF.

This clonotype was recorded a few times. The rearrangement links TRBV20-1 to TRBJ1-5; D remains ambiguous. The CDR3 is 15 amino acids. V was cut by 0 bases and J by 3 bases, with 12 bases left in between. Germline CDR1 reads DFQATT; CDR2 reads SNEGSKA (reference sequence). For the CDR3, the DNA is TGCAGTGCTAGAGATTCCAGTTCTCACAATCAGCCCCAGCATTTT. This sequence encodes CSARDSSSHNQPQHF.

A few counts support this clonotype. The chain couples TRBV11-2 to TRBJ1-2; D unclear. CDR1 is SGHAT and CDR2 is FQNNGV in the germline V gene. The CDR3 has 15 amino acids. V lost 0 bases and J lost 5, with 13 bases in between. DNA of the CDR3: TGTGCCAGCAGCTTAGATAGTTATGGAGAATATGGCTACACCTTC. Its protein product is CASSLDSYGEYGYTF.

This clonotype came up a few times. V usage is TRBV19 and J usage is TRBJ2-1, with D possibly being TRBD1 (5 bases). Germline V gene data show CDR1 as LNHDA and CDR2 as SQIVND (reference sequence). V was cut by 5 bases and J by 0 bases, with 8 bases left in between. This CDR3 contains 14 residues. The DNA for the CDR3 is TGTGCCAGTAGTGTCGACAGCTCCTACAATGAGCAGTTCTTC. Translation: CASSVDSSYNEQFF. Full variable domain (remainder filled in from reference TRBV19 and TRBJ2-1): DGGITQSPKYLFRKEGQNVTLSCEQNLNHDAMYWYRQDPGQGLRLIYYSQIVNDFQKGDIAEGYSVSREKKESFPLTVTSAQKNPTAFYLCASSVDSSYNEQFFGPGTRLTVL.